These T cell receptor beta chains were read from a single sample in a study of blood T cell repertoires in COVID-19. Only in-frame clones appear in the TCRdb table, and some are missing; sequencing was by immunoSEQ multiplex PCR. The sample contains around 9,800 clones, about 85% of which appear only once. The sample comprised peripheral blood. The receptors here all came from a man aged 25-40 years with active or convalescent COVID-19. CDR3s include the opening cysteine and the closing phenylalanine or tryptophan. Each record gives: V gene, D gene, clone size, J gene, CDR3 DNA, CDR3 protein. The D gene is left open where the match is weak. Clone size is stated in some rows and not others, as once, few, many or a class when expanded.

>TRBV12-5|TRBD2|-|TRBJ2-2
TGTGCTAGTTATGGCGGGGGTAACGGGGAGCTGTTTTTT
CASYGGGNGELFF
>TRBV25-1|-|few|TRBJ1-4
TGTGCCAGCGGCAGGGGTAATGAAAAACTGTTTTTT
CASGRGNEKLFF
>TRBV19|-|-|TRBJ1-1
TGTGCCAGTAGTATATACCCAGGGGTCCAGGAAGCTTTCTTT
CASSIYPGVQEAFF
>TRBV29-1|-|-|TRBJ2-7
TGCAGCGTTGATACAGGTCAGGGCTACGAGCAGTACTTC
CSVDTGQGYEQYF
>TRBV7-8|TRBD1|-|TRBJ2-3
TGTGCCAGCAGTAGACAGGGGGGTGTAGATACGCAGTATTTT
CASSRQGGVDTQYF
>TRBV27|-|medium-sized|TRBJ1-6
TGTGCCAGCAGTTTTAGCGGTGGGAATTCACCCCTCCACTTT
CASSFSGGNSPLHF
>TRBV4-1|TRBD2|-|TRBJ2-1
TGCGCCAGCAGCCAACCCATAGCGGGGGGGCGCTATGAGCAGTTCTTC
CASSQPIAGGRYEQFF
>TRBV10-3|-|-|TRBJ1-2
TGTGCCATCGGCCAGGGCCCAAAGGGCCACTATGGCTACACCTTC
CAIGQGPKGHYGYTF
>TRBV7-2|TRBD2|once|TRBJ2-1
TGTGCCAGCAGCTTTGACGGGGGGGCGAGGGAGCAGTTCTTC
CASSFDGGAREQFF
>TRBV4-2|TRBD1|medium-sized|TRBJ1-6
TGTGCCAGCAGCCAAGATGGCGGGACAGGTAATTCACCCCTCCACTTT
CASSQDGGTGNSPLHF
>TRBV14|TRBD1|-|TRBJ1-5
TGTGCCAGCAGCCATCGACGGGACAGAACTATAGAGAGCAATCAGCCCCAGCATTTT
CASSHRRDRTIESNQPQHF
>TRBV5-1|-|-|TRBJ1-2
TGCGCCAGCAGCTTGGATATGCAGGGTGGGGGCTACACCTTC
CASSLDMQGGGYTF
>TRBV4-2|TRBD2|-|TRBJ2-3
TGTGCCAGCAGCCAAGAATCCTGGTCTAGCGGGGGGTCCGAAACAAGCAAGGATACGCAGTATTTT
CASSQESWSSGGSETSKDTQYF
>TRBV7-3|TRBD1|-|TRBJ1-6
TGTGCCAGCAGGGGACAGCTTAATTCACCCCTCCACTTT
CASRGQLNSPLHF
>TRBV5-8|-|-|TRBJ2-3
TGTGCCAGCAGCTTTTTTCTGGGCGGGGGCACAGATACGCAGTATTTT
CASSFFLGGGTDTQYF
>TRBV3-1/TRBV3-2|TRBD1|-|TRBJ1-1
TGTGCCAGCAGCCAAAGGACAGGGAGGGACGCTTTCTTT
CASSQRTGRDAFF
>TRBV27|-|-|TRBJ2-2
TGTGCCAGCAGTCCTAACACCGGGGAGCTGTTTTTT
CASSPNTGELFF
>TRBV6-4|-|-|TRBJ2-3
TGTGCCAGCAGCCAGGGCGGGGGCACAGATACGCAGTATTTT
CASSQGGGTDTQYF
>TRBV10-2|-|-|TRBJ1-6
TGCGCCACCCCGGTCCTGGAGCACTTT
CATPVLEHF
>TRBV18|-|-|TRBJ1-5
TGTGCCAGCTCACCGACTGGGGCAACTAATCAGCCCCAGCATTTT
CASSPTGATNQPQHF
>TRBV29-1|TRBD2|-|TRBJ2-3
TGCAGCGTCGACCGGACTAGCGGGGGCGTGGCAGATACGCAGTATTTT
CSVDRTSGGVADTQYF
>TRBV28|-|-|TRBJ1-2
TGTGCCAGCCAACAGGGTTCGACGGAAGGCTACACCTTC
CASQQGSTEGYTF
>TRBV11-2|-|-|TRBJ1-5
TGTGCCAGCAGCGCGAGCCCAAATAGCAATCAGCCCCAGCATTTT
CASSASPNSNQPQHF
>TRBV4-2|-|-|TRBJ1-3
TGTGCCAGCACCCCCCAGTGGCAGGACTCTGGAAACACCATATATTTT
CASTPQWQDSGNTIYF
>TRBV30|-|-|TRBJ2-3
TGTGCCTGGAGTCCGGGTTTTTCTACAGATACGCAGTATTTT
CAWSPGFSTDTQYF
>TRBV15|-|-|TRBJ2-3
TGTGCCACCAGCAGTTCGGTTCACACAGATACGCAGTATTTT
CATSSSVHTDTQYF
>TRBV18|-|-|TRBJ1-1
TGTGCCAGCTCACCACAGCAGGGAGGGGGTGAAGCTTTCTTT
CASSPQQGGGEAFF
>TRBV30|-|-|TRBJ1-2
TGTGCCTGGAGTTATGGGCCCGCCTATGGCTACACCTTC
CAWSYGPAYGYTF
>TRBV5-1|-|-|TRBJ1-1
TGCGCCAGCAGCTTGGGAGGGGGTGAACCTGAAGCTTTCTTT
CASSLGGGEPEAFF
>TRBV7-9|-|-|TRBJ2-1
TGTGCCAGCAGCCTCGCCGTAGACAATGAGCAGTTCTTC
CASSLAVDNEQFF
>TRBV19|-|-|TRBJ2-5
TGTGCCAGTAGTATTGAGGTGTGGGAGACCCAGTACTTC
CASSIEVWETQYF
>TRBV5-1|TRBD1|-|TRBJ2-1
TGCGCCAGCAGCTCGACAGGGACCAAGCTAAGCTCCTACAATGAGCAGTTCTTC
CASSSTGTKLSSYNEQFF
>TRBV2|TRBD2|-|TRBJ2-7
TGTGCCACCAGGGTAGGCGGGGGGGCTGGTTCCTACGAGCAGTACTTC
CATRVGGGAGSYEQYF
>TRBV7-9|-|-|TRBJ1-1
TGTGCCAGCAGCTTATTGGGACACCTGAACACTGAAGCTTTCTTT
CASSLLGHLNTEAFF
>TRBV5-1|TRBD1|-|TRBJ2-2
TGCGCCAGCAGCTTCTCCTCAGGGGGCACCGGGGAGCTGTTTTTT
CASSFSSGGTGELFF
>TRBV4-1|-|-|TRBJ2-3
TGCGCCAGCAGCCAAGAGACATCAGATACGCAGTATTTT
CASSQETSDTQYF
>TRBV30|-|once|TRBJ1-6
TGTGCCTGGGTTGCCGGTGCACAGCCGAATTCACCCCTCCACTTT
CAWVAGAQPNSPLHF
>TRBV15|-|-|TRBJ1-5
TGTGCCACCAGCAGAGATCATATTGGGGTGGGAGAGCCCCAGCATTTT
CATSRDHIGVGEPQHF
>TRBV5-1|TRBD2|-|TRBJ2-3
TGCGCCAGCAGCTTTTCGGCTAGCGGGGGCCGAGGTGGCAGGACAGATACGCAGTATTTT
CASSFSASGGRGGRTDTQYF
>TRBV4-1|-|-|TRBJ2-1
TGCGCCAGCAGCCAGCAAGTCTTGAGGGGAGGTTCTAATGAGCAGTTCTTC
CASSQQVLRGGSNEQFF
>TRBV4-2|-|-|TRBJ1-3
TGTGCCAGCAGCCAAGAGTTCAACTCTGGAAACACCATATATTTT
CASSQEFNSGNTIYF
>TRBV3-1/TRBV3-2|TRBD1|-|TRBJ2-4
TGTGCCAGCAGCCTAGGGACAGGGAGGAACATTCAGTACTTC
CASSLGTGRNIQYF
>TRBV18|-|medium-sized|TRBJ1-1
TGTGCCAGCTCACGGGACACCACTGAAGCTTTCTTT
CASSRDTTEAFF
>TRBV2|TRBD1|-|TRBJ2-3
TGTGCCACGTCGGGACAGGGCCTGATTTCAGATACGCAGTATTTT
CATSGQGLISDTQYF
>TRBV21-1|-|-|TRBJ1-2
TGTGCCAGCAGCAAAGGGACAGGGTGGGGCTACACCTTC
CASSKGTGWGYTF
>TRBV28|TRBD1|-|TRBJ1-6
TGTGCCAGCAGCGACAGGGCTAAGTCCAATTCACCCCTCCACTTT
CASSDRAKSNSPLHF
>TRBV5-6|-|-|TRBJ2-1
TGTGCCAGCAGCTTTAACAATGAGCAGTTCTTC
CASSFNNEQFF
>TRBV6-5|TRBD1|-|TRBJ2-7
TGTGCCAGCAGTAAACCCCGGGACAGGGGCCACGAGCAGTACTTC
CASSKPRDRGHEQYF
>TRBV6-5|-|-|TRBJ1-5
TGTGCCAGCAGTCCGATTCGCGTGGAGGGCCAGCCCCAGCATTTT
CASSPIRVEGQPQHF
>TRBV5-1|-|few|TRBJ1-1
TGCGCCAGCAGCCTATCCTCTAGCAGGGGCTACACTGAAGCTTTCTTT
CASSLSSSRGYTEAFF
>TRBV9|TRBD1|-|TRBJ2-7
TGTGCCAGCAGCCCACGGACAGGGTACGACGAGCAGTACTTC
CASSPRTGYDEQYF
>TRBV6-6|-|-|TRBJ1-6
TGTGCCAGCAGTCGACACCCCACGGGATTTGACATTTCACCCCTCCACTTT
CASSRHPTGFDISPLHF
>TRBV7-3|-|-|TRBJ1-1
TGTGCCAGCAGCTTGCAGGGGTTAGGGGTTGTAACTGAAGCTTTCTTT
CASSLQGLGVVTEAFF
>TRBV24-1|-|-|TRBJ2-3
TGTGCCACTGGGACTCCCGCGGGGAACACAGATACGCAGTATTTT
CATGTPAGNTDTQYF
>TRBV5-1|TRBD1|-|TRBJ1-2
TGCGCCAGCACTTGGGGACAGGGTTTTTCCGGGACTGGCTACACCTTC
CASTWGQGFSGTGYTF
>TRBV7-9|-|-|TRBJ1-1
TGTGCCGAGGCGGCAGGGGCAAGTAACACTGAAGCTTTCTTT
CAEAAGASNTEAFF
>TRBV6-1|TRBD1|-|TRBJ1-4
TGTGCCAGCAGTGAGGGACAGGGGGCTGAAAAACTGTTTTTT
CASSEGQGAEKLFF
>TRBV27|TRBD2|-|TRBJ2-3
TGTGCCAGCAGTCCAGCGGGGAGTACGCAGTATTTT
CASSPAGSTQYF
>TRBV29-1|TRBD2|-|TRBJ2-3
TGCAGCGTTGTGCTAGCGGGGAACACAGATACGCAGTATTTT
CSVVLAGNTDTQYF